This T cell receptor beta chain was captured by sequencing in a study of T cells in tuberculosis. Findings and limits, study-wide: Low-affinity CD1B-GMM tetramer-binding T cells may have been missed.

Sequencing of TCR-alpha and TCR-beta chains was unpaired. The repertoire was sequenced with immunoSEQ multiplex PCR; TCRdb's copy has only in-frame clones and lacks some. This sample yields about 59,000 clones, of which around 81% are seen a single time; about 13% belongs to the top ten. This CDR3 comprises 16 residues. The germline V and J ends were trimmed by 6 bases and 2 bases, with 20 bases remaining between them. Germline CDR1 and CDR2: MDHEN and SYDVKM. After thawing and overnight rest, PBMC were stained with GMM-loaded CD1B tetramer, viability dye and anti-CD3 for sorting. C32 glucose monomycolate from Rhodococcus equi was loaded onto the CD1B tetramers. Before cryopreservation, the sorted PBMC lost their CD14-expressing monocytes. Each donor contributed roughly 92,000 sorted tetramer-negative cells.

Specimen: CD1b-GMM tetramer-negative cells sorted from PBMCs. The chain carries TRBV28 and TRBJ2-7, with D tentatively TRBD1 (6 bases). The TCR comes from an adult woman with latent tuberculosis. This CDR3 reads CASSSPGQGGTYEQYF. The CDR3 DNA reads as TGTGCCAGCAGCTCCCCTGGACAAGGGGGAACCTACGAGCAGTACTTC.